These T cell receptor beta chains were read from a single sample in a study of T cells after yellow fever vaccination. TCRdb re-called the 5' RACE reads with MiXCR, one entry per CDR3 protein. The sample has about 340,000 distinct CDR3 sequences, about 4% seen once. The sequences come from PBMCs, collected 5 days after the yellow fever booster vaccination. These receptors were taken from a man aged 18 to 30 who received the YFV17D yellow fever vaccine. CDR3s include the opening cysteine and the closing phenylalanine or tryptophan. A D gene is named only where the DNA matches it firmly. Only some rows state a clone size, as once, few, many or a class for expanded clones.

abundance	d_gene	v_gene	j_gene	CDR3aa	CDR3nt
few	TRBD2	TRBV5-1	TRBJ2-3	CASSLRRGGQEDTQYF	TGCGCCAGCAGCTTGAGGCGGGGGGGCCAGGAAGATACGCAGTATTTT
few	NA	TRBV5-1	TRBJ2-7	CASSLEWGLFSYEQYF	TGCGCCAGCAGCTTGGAATGGGGGCTCTTTTCCTACGAGCAGTACTTC
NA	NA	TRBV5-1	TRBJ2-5	CASSAGYQETQYF	TGCGCCAGCAGCGCGGGGTACCAAGAGACCCAGTACTTC
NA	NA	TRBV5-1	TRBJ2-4	CASSLGDGRAKNIQYF	TGCGCCAGCAGCTTGGGGGACGGCAGGGCCAAAAACATTCAGTACTTC
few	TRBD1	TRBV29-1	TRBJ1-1	CSVEDRGQGGGEAFF	TGCAGCGTTGAAGATCGAGGACAGGGGGGTGGTGAAGCTTTCTTT
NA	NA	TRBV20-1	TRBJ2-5	CSARQAQNSGETQYF	TGCAGTGCTAGACAAGCTCAAAATAGCGGCGAGACCCAGTACTTC
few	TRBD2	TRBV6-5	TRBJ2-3	CASSLERGGEDTQYF	TGTGCCAGCAGCCTAGAGCGGGGGGGCGAAGATACGCAGTATTTT
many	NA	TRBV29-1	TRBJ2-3	CSVIPSGTDTQYF	TGCAGCGTAATTCCGAGCGGCACAGATACGCAGTATTTT
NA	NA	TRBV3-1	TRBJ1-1	CASRGKGLAEAFF	TGTGCCAGCAGGGGTAAGGGGCTGGCTGAAGCTTTCTTT
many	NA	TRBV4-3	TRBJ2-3	CASSQGEVGTDTQYF	TGCGCCAGCAGCCAAGGGGAGGTCGGCACAGATACGCAGTATTTT
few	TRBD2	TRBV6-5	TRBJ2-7	CASSYSVPSGSYEQYF	TGTGCCAGCAGTTACTCCGTCCCTAGCGGCTCCTACGAGCAGTACTTC
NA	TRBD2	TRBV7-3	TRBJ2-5	CASSLFGGGQETQYF	TGTGCCAGCAGCTTATTCGGCGGGGGACAAGAGACCCAGTACTTC
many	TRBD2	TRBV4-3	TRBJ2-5	CASSQGERGIGETQYF	TGCGCCAGCAGCCAAGGGGAGCGGGGGATAGGAGAGACCCAGTACTTC
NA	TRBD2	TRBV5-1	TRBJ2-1	CASSRPLGTSGGAPRSYNEQFF	TGCGCCAGCAGCCGGCCTCTTGGGACTAGCGGGGGGGCCCCCCGCTCCTACAATGAGCAGTTCTTC
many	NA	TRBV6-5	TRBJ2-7	CASRTGQSLRGQYF	TGTGCCAGCAGAACCGGACAGTCTCTACGAGGGCAGTACTTC
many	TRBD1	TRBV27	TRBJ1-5	CASSSRPDRANQPQHF	TGTGCCAGCAGTTCCAGACCGGACAGGGCCAATCAGCCCCAGCATTTT
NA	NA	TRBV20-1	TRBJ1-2	CSARSPLGYTF	TGCAGTGCTAGATCCCCACTTGGCTACACCTTC
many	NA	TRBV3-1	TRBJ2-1	CASSHGTWEQFF	TGTGCCAGCAGCCACGGGACATGGGAGCAGTTCTTC
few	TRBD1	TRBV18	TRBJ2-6	CASSPDRGGANVLTF	TGTGCCAGCTCACCCGACAGGGGAGGGGCCAACGTCCTGACTTTC
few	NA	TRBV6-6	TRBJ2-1	CASSYSSGVRLNEQFF	TGTGCCAGCAGTTACTCTTCGGGGGTTCGGTTAAATGAGCAGTTCTTC
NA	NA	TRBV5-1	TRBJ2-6	CASSLSNSGANVLTF	TGCGCCAGCAGCTTGAGCAACTCTGGGGCCAACGTCCTGACTTTC
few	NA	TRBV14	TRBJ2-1	CASSQDTWYNEQFF	TGTGCCAGCAGCCAAGACACCTGGTACAATGAGCAGTTCTTC
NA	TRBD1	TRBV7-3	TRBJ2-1	CASSFPGDRGMNEQFF	TGTGCCAGCAGCTTCCCCGGGGACAGGGGGATGAATGAGCAGTTCTTC
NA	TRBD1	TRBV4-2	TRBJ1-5	CASSQEGQVRWPQHF	TGTGCCAGCAGCCAAGAGGGACAGGTCCGTTGGCCCCAGCATTTT
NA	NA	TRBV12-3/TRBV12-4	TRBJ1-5	CASSGGGAPNQPQHF	TGTGCCAGCAGTGGGGGAGGGGCCCCCAACCAGCCCCAGCATTTT
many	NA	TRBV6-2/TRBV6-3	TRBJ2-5	CASRDEFLYQETQYF	TGTGCCAGCAGAGACGAGTTCCTGTACCAAGAGACCCAGTACTTC
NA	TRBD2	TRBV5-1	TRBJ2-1	CASSLASLFVTSGPTYNEQFF	TGCGCCAGCAGCTTGGCCTCACTGTTTGTGACTAGCGGCCCTACCTACAATGAGCAGTTCTTC
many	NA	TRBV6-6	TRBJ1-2	CASTTGGSNYGYTF	TGTGCCAGCACCACCGGGGGATCTAACTATGGCTACACCTTC
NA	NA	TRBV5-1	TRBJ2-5	CASSLTSWETQYF	TGCGCCAGCAGCCTTACTAGCTGGGAGACCCAGTACTTC
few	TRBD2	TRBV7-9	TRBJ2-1	CASSPGGPGSYNEQFF	TGTGCCAGCAGCCCGGGGGGGCCAGGGTCCTACAATGAGCAGTTCTTC
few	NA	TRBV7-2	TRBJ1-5	CASSAGPNQPQHF	TGTGCCAGCAGTGCCGGGCCAAATCAGCCCCAGCATTTT
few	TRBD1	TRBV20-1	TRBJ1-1	CSQQREGANTEAFF	TGCAGCCAACAACGGGAGGGGGCGAACACTGAAGCTTTCTTT
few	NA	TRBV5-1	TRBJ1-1	CASSLEPGGTEAFF	TGCGCCAGCAGCTTGGAACCGGGCGGTACTGAAGCTTTCTTT
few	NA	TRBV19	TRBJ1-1	CASRLKGAEAFF	TGTGCCAGTAGGTTAAAGGGGGCTGAAGCTTTCTTT
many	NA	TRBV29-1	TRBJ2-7	CSVGDSSYEQYF	TGCAGCGTTGGGGACTCCTCCTACGAGCAGTACTTC
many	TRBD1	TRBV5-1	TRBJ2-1	CASSLADRASYNEQFF	TGCGCCAGCAGCTTGGCCGACAGGGCCTCCTACAATGAGCAGTTCTTC
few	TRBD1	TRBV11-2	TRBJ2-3	CASSPFFGTGGTDTQYF	TGTGCCAGCAGTCCTTTTTTCGGGACAGGGGGCACAGATACGCAGTATTTT
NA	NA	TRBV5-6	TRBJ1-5	CASSLGLAGQPQHF	TGTGCCAGCAGCTTAGGACTGGCAGGTCAGCCCCAGCATTTT
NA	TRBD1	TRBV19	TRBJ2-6	CASKDRSSYSGANVLTF	TGTGCCAGTAAGGACAGGTCCTCCTACTCTGGGGCCAACGTCCTGACTTTC
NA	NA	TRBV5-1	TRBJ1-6	CASSGGDGVANF	TGCGCCAGCAGCGGGGGGGACGGCGTGGCAAACTTT
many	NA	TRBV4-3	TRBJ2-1	CASSQEEYNEQFF	TGCGCCAGCAGCCAAGAGGAGTACAATGAGCAGTTCTTC
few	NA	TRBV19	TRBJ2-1	CASNLQGLGPGRKQFF	TGTGCCAGTAATCTTCAAGGGCTTGGACCTGGAAGGAAGCAGTTCTTC
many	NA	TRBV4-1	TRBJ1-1	CASSQIVQGVPEAFF	TGCGCCAGCAGCCAAATCGTACAGGGTGTACCTGAAGCTTTCTTT
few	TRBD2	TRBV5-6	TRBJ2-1	CASSRGLVYNEQFF	TGTGCCAGCAGCAGGGGACTAGTCTACAATGAGCAGTTCTTC
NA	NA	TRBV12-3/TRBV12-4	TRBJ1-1	CASSLALRTAEAFF	TGTGCCAGCAGTTTAGCTCTTAGGACGGCTGAAGCTTTCTTT
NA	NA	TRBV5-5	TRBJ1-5	CASSPGLTDYQPQHF	TGTGCCAGCAGCCCAGGCCTGACAGATTATCAGCCCCAGCATTTT
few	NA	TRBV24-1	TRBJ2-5	CATSDPGVETQYF	TGTGCCACCAGTGATCCCGGGGTAGAGACCCAGTACTTC
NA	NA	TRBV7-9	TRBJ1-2	CASSLSVGGDGYTF	TGTGCCAGCAGCTTGAGTGTCGGGGGGGACGGCTACACCTTC
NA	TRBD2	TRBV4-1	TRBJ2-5	CASSPGLAGGKKTQYF	TGCGCCAGCAGCCCGGGACTAGCGGGGGGGAAAAAGACCCAGTACTTC
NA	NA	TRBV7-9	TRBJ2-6	CASTSRNPRGLLISGANVLTF	TGTGCCAGCACCTCCCGGAACCCAAGGGGACTCCTTATCTCTGGGGCCAACGTCCTGACTTTC
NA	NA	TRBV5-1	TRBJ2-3	CASSLTTSTDTQYF	TGCGCCAGCAGCTTGACGACTAGCACAGATACGCAGTATTTT
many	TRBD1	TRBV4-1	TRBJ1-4	CASSPEGVWTGDEKLFF	TGCGCCAGCAGCCCCGAGGGAGTCTGGACAGGGGATGAAAAACTGTTTTTT
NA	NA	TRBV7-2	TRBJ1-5	CASSLVVVRAQSQPQHF	TGTGCCAGCAGCTTAGTAGTGGTCAGGGCCCAAAGTCAGCCCCAGCATTTT
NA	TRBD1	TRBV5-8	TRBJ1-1	CASSLGWTGLAGTEAFF	TGTGCCAGCAGCTTGGGGTGGACAGGCCTGGCGGGCACTGAAGCTTTCTTT
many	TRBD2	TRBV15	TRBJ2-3	CATRPGGLTDTQYF	TGTGCCACCCGACCGGGGGGGCTCACAGATACGCAGTATTTT